Listed below are T cell receptor beta chains from one sample, sequenced in a study of T cell repertoires in cytomegalovirus infection. Their antigens remain unidentified. TCRdb redid the calling of the reads with MiXCR, one entry per CDR3 protein. This table holds roughly 860,000 distinct CDR3 sequences, 30% to 35% found once. The specimen was cultured CD8+ T cells from PBMCs, collected from culture after CMV antigen stimulation. These TCRs come from a human donor in good health (CMV status not recorded). Some clones in this sample may be carry-over from other donors' samples. Both conserved end residues are part of each CDR3. The D gene is left open where the match is weak. Size is stated for part of the rows, as once, few or many counts, or as a class when the clone is expanded.

D | J | V | size | DNA | CDR3
- | TRBJ2-7 | TRBV12-3/TRBV12-4 | - | TGTGCCAGCAGATCCCAGGGATTCTACGAGCAGTACTTC | CASRSQGFYEQYF
- | TRBJ1-5 | TRBV24-1 | many | TGTGCCACCAGTGATCTCGGGGAGATGGGTCAGCCCCAGCATTTT | CATSDLGEMGQPQHF
- | TRBJ2-5 | TRBV27 | once | TGTGCCAGCAGTTTATCGCCCCGGGCCCTGAGTCAAGAGACCCAGTACTTC | CASSLSPRALSQETQYF
- | TRBJ2-3 | TRBV9 | - | TGTGCCAGCAGCGTCAGTGGGATCACAGATACGCAGTATTTT | CASSVSGITDTQYF
TRBD1 | TRBJ1-2 | TRBV2 | - | TGTGCCAGCACTGCAGGGGGACGGCTCTATGGCTACACCTTC | CASTAGGRLYGYTF
- | TRBJ1-2 | TRBV14 | few | TGTGCCAGCAGCCACTATCATGGCTACACCTTC | CASSHYHGYTF
- | TRBJ2-5 | TRBV7-6 | few | TGTGCCAGCAGCCCGTCGAACCGGCGAGAGACCCAGTACTTC | CASSPSNRRETQYF
TRBD1 | TRBJ1-4 | TRBV10-1 | - | TGCGCCAGCAGTATGGACAGGGCAGGTGAAAAACTGTTTTTT | CASSMDRAGEKLFF
TRBD1 | TRBJ2-1 | TRBV12-3/TRBV12-4 | few | TGTGCCAGCAGTTTAAAGGGACAGGGTTATAATGAGCAGTTCTTC | CASSLKGQGYNEQFF
TRBD2 | TRBJ2-3 | TRBV7-8 | few | TGTGCCAGCAGCCCGGGGGCGGGGGGGGGATGGGATACGCAGTATTTT | CASSPGAGGGWDTQYF
- | TRBJ2-5 | TRBV7-8 | many | TGTGCCAGCAGCTCCCCCGTAGGGTACCAAGAGACCCAGTACTTC | CASSSPVGYQETQYF
- | TRBJ1-1 | TRBV6-1 | few | TGTGCCAGCAGTGAATACGGACAACTGAACACTGAAGCTTTCTTT | CASSEYGQLNTEAFF
- | TRBJ1-2 | TRBV20-1 | many | TGCAGTGCTAGAAATCAGGGAAGTCATGGCTACACCTTC | CSARNQGSHGYTF
- | TRBJ1-5 | TRBV27 | - | TGTGCCAGCAGTTTAATGGTAGACTTTAATCAGCCCCAGCATTTT | CASSLMVDFNQPQHF
- | TRBJ1-5 | TRBV27 | - | TGTGCCAGCAGTAAAACGCCCAATCAGCCCCAGCATTTT | CASSKTPNQPQHF
- | TRBJ2-5 | TRBV15 | - | TGTGCCACCAGCAGAGTCGGGGGGCTTTGGGAGACCCAGTACTTC | CATSRVGGLWETQYF
- | TRBJ2-2 | TRBV6-5 | - | TGTGCCAGCAGTCCCCCGAGGGGATACATAACCGGGGAGCTGTTTTTT | CASSPPRGYITGELFF
- | TRBJ1-2 | TRBV6-5 | few | TGTGCCAGCAGTTACGTAGGGCGATATGGCTACACCTTC | CASSYVGRYGYTF
- | TRBJ1-5 | TRBV28 | - | TGTGCCAGCAGTTTATCCGGCACATATCGGGGCAATCAGCCCCAGCATTTT | CASSLSGTYRGNQPQHF
- | TRBJ1-1 | TRBV2 | - | TGTGCCACCTTCACCACTGAAGCTTTCTTT | CATFTTEAFF
TRBD1 | TRBJ1-5 | TRBV6-1 | - | TGTGCCAGCAGTGAATTAAACACAGGGGTTCGCAATCAGCCCCAGCATTTT | CASSELNTGVRNQPQHF
- | TRBJ2-7 | TRBV6-1 | few | TGTGCCAGCATGGAGCGTCCCTACGAGCAGTACTTC | CASMERPYEQYF
- | TRBJ1-2 | TRBV7-9 | few | TGTGCCAGCAGCTTAGGGGGCGGCGGCTTCTATGGCTACACCTTC | CASSLGGGGFYGYTF
TRBD1 | TRBJ1-6 | TRBV6-1 | - | TGTGCCAGCAGTGAAGAGGGACAGGTTTATTATTGGTCCTATAATTCACCCCTCCACTTT | CASSEEGQVYYWSYNSPLHF
- | TRBJ1-6 | TRBV11-2 | few | TGTGCCAGCACACGAGAGGGGCGGGCCTCCTATAATTCACCCCTCCACTTT | CASTREGRASYNSPLHF
- | TRBJ1-1 | TRBV20-1 | - | TGCAGTGCGACCTACAGGGTCAAAAAGGCTGAAGCTTTCTTT | CSATYRVKKAEAFF
- | TRBJ2-3 | TRBV4-2 | - | TGTGCCAGCAGCCAAGATGGCGGAAGCACAGATACGCAGTATTTT | CASSQDGGSTDTQYF
TRBD1 | TRBJ2-1 | TRBV6-5 | - | TGTGCCAGCAGCTCCGGGACAGGGGTATACAATGAGCAGTTCTTC | CASSSGTGVYNEQFF
- | TRBJ2-3 | TRBV6-1 | - | TGTGCCAGCAGCTTATCATGGGGGGCAGATACGCAGTATTTT | CASSLSWGADTQYF
- | TRBJ2-7 | TRBV27 | - | TGTGCCAGCAACCTAGGGGGGGGCGAGCAGTACTTC | CASNLGGGEQYF
- | TRBJ1-1 | TRBV27 | few | TGTGCCAGCAGTTTATCCACGGGCTTCCAGAACACTGAAGCTTTCTTT | CASSLSTGFQNTEAFF
TRBD1 | TRBJ1-6 | TRBV4-1 | - | TGCGCCAACAGCCAAGAGACGGGGGACAGACATTCACCCCTCCACTTT | CANSQETGDRHSPLHF
- | TRBJ1-5 | TRBV3-1 | many | TGTGCCAGCAGCCAAGCGGGTAGCTATCAGCCCCAGCATTTT | CASSQAGSYQPQHF
TRBD2 | TRBJ2-5 | TRBV7-9 | - | TGTGCCAGCAGCTCCCTAGCGGGGGTTTACCAAGAGACCCAGTACTTC | CASSSLAGVYQETQYF
- | TRBJ2-5 | TRBV20-1 | - | TGCAGTGCTAGAGATCCGGTCCTTGGCTCCACCCAGTACTTC | CSARDPVLGSTQYF
TRBD1 | TRBJ1-2 | TRBV7-6 | - | TGTGCCAGCAGCTCCTATACAGGGGGCGGCTATGGCTTCACCTTC | CASSSYTGGGYGFTF
- | TRBJ2-3 | TRBV20-1 | - | TGCAGTGCTAGAGATGGATATGCGCAGTATTTT | CSARDGYAQYF
- | TRBJ1-1 | TRBV19 | few | TGTGCCAGTAGTATATTCGGCACCAGAGAACTGAACACTGAAGCTTTCTTT | CASSIFGTRELNTEAFF
- | TRBJ1-1 | TRBV7-3 | - | TGTGCCAGCAGCCTAACAGGGACCCAGAACACTGAAGCTTTCTTT | CASSLTGTQNTEAFF
- | TRBJ2-2 | TRBV6-6 | - | TGTGCCAGCAGTTCCCCTAGCGCCCCCGGGGAGCTGTTTTTT | CASSSPSAPGELFF
- | TRBJ2-6 | TRBV7-2 | many | TGTGCCAGCGCTGGGGGCATCAACTCTGGGGCCAACGTCCTGACTTTC | CASAGGINSGANVLTF
- | TRBJ2-2 | TRBV7-9 | - | TGTGCCAGCAGCTTAGTGCAGGGACCGAACACCGGGGAGCTGTTTTTT | CASSLVQGPNTGELFF
- | TRBJ2-7 | TRBV4-3 | - | TGCAGCAATCCGCCACAAGGTATCTACGAAGAGTACTTT | CSNPPQGIYEEYF
- | TRBJ1-5 | TRBV7-6 | few | TGTGCCAGCAGCAAAGGAAACAGGGAGGAACAGCCCCAGCATTTT | CASSKGNREEQPQHF
- | TRBJ1-5 | TRBV19 | few | TGTGCCAGTAGTATGTTTGCGGATAGCAATCAGCCCCAGCATTTT | CASSMFADSNQPQHF
- | TRBJ1-5 | TRBV6-2/TRBV6-3 | - | TGTGCCAGCAGTTACCAACCGGTCAATCAGCCCCAGCATTTT | CASSYQPVNQPQHF
- | TRBJ2-2 | TRBV7-8 | - | TGTGCCAGCAGCCTTGGGGCTAGCCCGACCGGGGAGCTGTTTTTT | CASSLGASPTGELFF
- | TRBJ1-2 | TRBV6-8 | - | TGTGCCAGCAGTTCTGCCCCACAGGGAATAGGCTACACCTTC | CASSSAPQGIGYTF
TRBD1 | TRBJ2-3 | TRBV7-6 | few | TGTGCCAGCAGCTCGGCGGGGGACAGGGCCACAGATACGCAGTATTTT | CASSSAGDRATDTQYF
- | TRBJ2-5 | TRBV7-9 | few | TGTGCCAGCAGCTTGAATGATCCTAGCTACGAGACCCAGTACTTC | CASSLNDPSYETQYF
TRBD1 | TRBJ1-4 | TRBV6-1 | few | TGTGCCAGCAGTGAGAGGGGGCAAAGGAATGAAAAACTGTTTTTT | CASSERGQRNEKLFF
- | TRBJ1-2 | TRBV25-1 | once | TGTGTCAGCAGTGAATCTCCTATCGGCTACACCTTC | CVSSESPIGYTF
- | TRBJ2-1 | TRBV5-1 | - | TGCGCCAGCAGCTTGGAACTGGGCCAATTGAAGGGGCAGTTCTTC | CASSLELGQLKGQFF
- | TRBJ2-3 | TRBV7-9 | few | TGTGCCAGCAGCTTAGCTGAGACAGTTAGCACAGATACGCAGTATTTT | CASSLAETVSTDTQYF